This TCR beta chain was retrieved from a study of shared clonotypes between healthy human individuals. This clone was seen once. Germline CDR1 reads GTSNPN; CDR2 reads SVGIG (reference sequence). Trimming removed 0 bases at V and 2 bases at J, with 9 bases between. There are 14 residues in the CDR3. Naive CD8 isolation took CD45RO-negative cells positively selected for CCR7 and excluded terminally differentiated effector memory CD45RA+ cells. The assay was immunoSEQ multiplex PCR, and TCRdb's table has in-frame clones only and misses some. The table records some 1,900,000 clones, over 85% of them present only once.

The source material was naive CD8+ T cells sorted from blood. The TCR originated in a man aged 18 to 35 in good health. V is TRBV30 and J is TRBJ2-3; no firm D call. CDR3 in amino acids: CAWSVREYTDTQYF. CDR3 in DNA: TGTGCCTGGAGTGTACGAGAATACACAGATACGCAGTATTTT.